The 10 T cell receptor beta chains below come from one sample, sequenced in a study of blood T cell repertoires in COVID-19. Profiled with immunoSEQ multiplex PCR; TCRdb holds only in-frame clones, not every one. Of about 70,000 clones in the sample, around 74% were seen once. The sample was peripheral blood. Every receptor here comes from a human donor in a cohort sampled during active COVID-19.

The chain is built from TRBV6-2 or TRBV6-3 and TRBJ2-1; a weak D match, TRBD1 (7 bases). V lost 6 bases and J lost 9, with 24 bases in between. This CDR3 region has 16 residues. Germline CDR1 and CDR2: MNHEY and SVGEGT. The chain's CDR3 is CASSLTGFSGESEQFF. The DNA for the CDR3 is TGTGCCAGCAGCCTGACAGGGTTTAGCGGAGAGAGTGAGCAGTTCTTC.

This chain connects TRBV5-1 to TRBJ1-6, with D hard to call. Germline CDR1 is SGHRS and CDR2 is YFSETQ. The CDR3 sequence is 16 residues long. Deletions cut 0 bases from V and 9 bases from J, with 16 bases between. CDR3 nucleotides: TGCGCCAGCAGCTTGGAACATCCGTGGTCGGGTTCACCCCTCCACTTT. This encodes CASSLEHPWSGSPLHF.

This clone was seen more than once but under ten times. The rearrangement uses TRBV5-1 and TRBJ2-1, with a weak D call TRBD1 (5 bases). This CDR3 has 13 residues. Trimming took 5 bases from V and 10 from J, leaving 16 bases between them. Germline lookup yields CDR1 SGHRS and CDR2 YFSETQ. Here the CDR3 reads CASSLYGASEQFF. For the CDR3, the DNA is TGCGCCAGCAGTCTATATGGGGCGAGCGAGCAGTTCTTC. The full variable domain, in which reference TRBV5-1 and TRBJ2-1 provide the parts outside the CDR3, is KAGVTQTPRYLIKTRGQQVTLSCSPISGHRSVSWYQQTPGQGLQFLFEYFSETQRNKGNFPGRFSGRQFSNSRSEMNVSTLELGDSALYLCASSLYGASEQFFGPGTRLTVL.

V usage is TRBV5-4 and J usage is TRBJ2-7; D uncertain. CDR3 size: 16 residues. Germline assignment: CDR1 SGHNT and CDR2 YYREEE (reference sequence). Between the trimmed V and J ends, which lost 0 bases and 1 base, there was a span of 14 bases. The CDR3 loop is CASSLGASDNSYEQYF. CDR3 nucleotide sequence: TGTGCCAGCAGCTTGGGGGCCTCCGACAATTCCTACGAGCAGTACTTC.

The chain combines TRBV4-3 with TRBJ2-7; D is perhaps TRBD2 (5 bases). This CDR3 contains 15 residues. Germline V gene lookup returns CDR1 LGHNA and CDR2 YSLEER. Trimming removed 0 bases from V and 0 bases from J, with 9 bases in between. CDR3 loop: CASSQDSRGSYEQYF. As DNA, the CDR3 is TGCGCCAGCAGCCAAGATTCCCGGGGCTCCTACGAGCAGTACTTC.

The gene calls are TRBV6-5 and TRBJ2-1; TRBD2 aligns across 12 bases. Germline V gives CDR1 MNHEY, CDR2 SVGAGI. The CDR3 contains 15 residues. With V trimmed by 5 bases and J by 6 bases, 5 bases remained unmatched. This CDR3 reads CASSTPSGGANEQFF. CDR3 coding DNA: TGTGCCAGCAGTACCCCTAGCGGGGGGGCCAATGAGCAGTTCTTC.

V gene TRBV28 combines with J gene TRBJ2-7; 7 bases match TRBD1. CDR3 length: 13 residues. The V gene end was trimmed by 4 bases and the J gene end by 9 bases; junction bases not matched to a gene: 9. The germline gives CDR1 MDHEN, CDR2 SYDVKM. CDR3: CASSYGQARTQYF. DNA for the CDR3: TGTGCCAGCAGTTACGGACAGGCCAGGACGCAGTACTTC. The complete variable domain, with remaining parts taken from reference TRBV28 and TRBJ2-7, reads DVKVTQSSRYLVKRTGEKVFLECVQDMDHENMFWYRQDPGLGLRLIYFSYDVKMKEKGDIPEGYSVSREKKERFSLILESASTNQTSMYLCASSYGQARTQYFGPGTRLTVT.

This sequence joins TRBV19 and TRBJ1-2, with 7 bases fitting TRBD1. The CDR3 extends over 15 amino acids. Germline values: CDR1 LNHDA, CDR2 SQIVND (reference sequence). V was clipped by 5 bases and J by 0 bases; unmatched bases: 6. DNA for the CDR3: TGTGCCAGTAGTTCACTGGACAGGCCTAACTATGGCTACACCTTC. Its protein product is CASSSLDRPNYGYTF.

The chain has TRBV28 and TRBJ1-4; D is perhaps TRBD1 (6 bases). Germline values: CDR1 MDHEN, CDR2 SYDVKM. This CDR3 has 14 residues. Trimming pared 7 bases from V and 8 bases from J, leaving 17 bases between. Written as DNA, the CDR3 is TGTGCCAGCACCTCTACAGGGAGGGAAGAAAAACTGTTTTTT. It is translated as CASTSTGREEKLFF.

The sample holds one count of this clone. The chain combines TRBV11-2 with TRBJ2-7, with D possibly being TRBD1 (6 bases). Trimming cost V 0 bases and J 2 bases, with 23 bases left between them. This CDR3 region has 19 residues. Per germline, CDR1 SGHAT and CDR2 FQNNGV. CDR3 sequence (DNA): TGTGCCAGCAGCTTAGATCGATGGGGAAGGACAGCCATCACCTACGAGCAGTACTTC. Translated, it gives CASSLDRWGRTAITYEQYF.